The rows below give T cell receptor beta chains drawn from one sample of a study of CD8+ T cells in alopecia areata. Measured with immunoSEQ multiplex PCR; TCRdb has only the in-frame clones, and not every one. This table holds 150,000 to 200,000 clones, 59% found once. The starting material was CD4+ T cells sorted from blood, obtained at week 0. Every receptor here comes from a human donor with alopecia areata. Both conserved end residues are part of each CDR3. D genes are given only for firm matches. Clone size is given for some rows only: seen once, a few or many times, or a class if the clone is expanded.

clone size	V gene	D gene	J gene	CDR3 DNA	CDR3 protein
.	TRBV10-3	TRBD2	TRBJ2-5	TGTGCCATCAGCAGAGGGACTAGCGGACAAGAGACCCAGTACTTC	CAISRGTSGQETQYF
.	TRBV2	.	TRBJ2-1	TGTGCCAGCAGTGAGGAGACAGCGCACCAGCAGTTCTTC	CASSEETAHQQFF
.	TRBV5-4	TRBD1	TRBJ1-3	TGTGCCAGCAGCCCAACCCAGACGACAGGGATCTCTGGAAACACCATATATTTT	CASSPTQTTGISGNTIYF
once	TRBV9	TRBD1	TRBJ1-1	TGTGCCAGCAGCGCTGGACAGGGGGGGACTGAAGCTTTCTTT	CASSAGQGGTEAFF
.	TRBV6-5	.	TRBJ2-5	TGTGCCAGCAGTTACCGGGGTATCCAAGAGACCCAGTACTTC	CASSYRGIQETQYF
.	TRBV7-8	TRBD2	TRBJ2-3	TGTGCCAGCAGGAAATTCGGCGGGGGGGCGGGAGATACGCAGTATTTT	CASRKFGGGAGDTQYF
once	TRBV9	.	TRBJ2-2	TGTGCCAGCAGCCACAGTGGGGAGCTGTTTTTT	CASSHSGELFF
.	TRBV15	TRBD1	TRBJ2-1	TGTGCCACCAGCAGAGAGAGATGGGGGCCGACAGGGAACAATGAGCAGTTCTTC	CATSRERWGPTGNNEQFF
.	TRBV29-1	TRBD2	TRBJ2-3	TGCAGCGTAGAGCGGGGGGGCACAGATACGCAGTATTTT	CSVERGGTDTQYF
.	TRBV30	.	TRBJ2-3	TGTGCCTGGAGTGTGGTAGGAGCAGGCACAGATACGCAGTATTTT	CAWSVVGAGTDTQYF
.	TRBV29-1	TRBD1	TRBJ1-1	TGCAGCGTCACCAGGACAGGGTGGAACACTGAAGCTTTCTTT	CSVTRTGWNTEAFF
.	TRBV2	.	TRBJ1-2	TGTGCCAGCATCCCGGAATTGGGTGGGGACCCGTCGAGTGGCTACACCTTC	CASIPELGGDPSSGYTF
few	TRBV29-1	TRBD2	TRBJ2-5	TGCAGCGCGCCCGACGGGGGGGCGGAGACCCAGTACTTC	CSAPDGGAETQYF
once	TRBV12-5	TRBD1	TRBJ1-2	TGTGCTAGTGGTTTAGGACAGGGAGTGAGCTACACCTTC	CASGLGQGVSYTF
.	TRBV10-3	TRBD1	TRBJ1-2	TGTGCCATCAGTGAGTCGACAGGGCGGGACTATGGCTACACCTTC	CAISESTGRDYGYTF
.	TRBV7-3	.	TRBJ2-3	TGTGCCTCCAGTCGGGGGAACGCAGATACGCAGTATTTT	CASSRGNADTQYF
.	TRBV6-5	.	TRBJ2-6	TGTGCCAGCACCAAGGGGCACTCTGGGGCCAACGTCCTGACTTTC	CASTKGHSGANVLTF
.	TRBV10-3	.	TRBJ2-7	TGTGCCATCAGTGAGTCTGGGTTTAACGAGCAGTACTTC	CAISESGFNEQYF
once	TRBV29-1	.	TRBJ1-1	TGCAGCGTTGAAAGAGGAGGGGGCACTGAAGCTTTCTTT	CSVERGGGTEAFF
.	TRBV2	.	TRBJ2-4	TGTGCCAGCAGTGGACCTCGAGCCAAAAACATTCAGTACTTC	CASSGPRAKNIQYF
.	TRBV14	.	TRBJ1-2	TGTGCCAGCAGCCAAGATCGGCTGTATGGCTACACCTTC	CASSQDRLYGYTF
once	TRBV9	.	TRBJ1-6	TGTGCCAGCAGCGTAGCTGTGACCACCAATTCACCCCTCCACTTT	CASSVAVTTNSPLHF
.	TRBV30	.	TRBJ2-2	TGTGCCTGGAGTGTACGGGTGGATCTGAACACCGGGGAGCTGTTTTTT	CAWSVRVDLNTGELFF
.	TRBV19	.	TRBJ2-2	TGTGCCAGTGCCTTGGAGGGTGGGGAGCTGTTTTTT	CASALEGGELFF
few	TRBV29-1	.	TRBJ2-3	TGCAGCGTTGCCGACAGGATGACAGATACGCAGTATTTT	CSVADRMTDTQYF
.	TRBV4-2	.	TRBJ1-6	TGTGCCAGCAGCCATGATAATTCACCCCTCCACTTT	CASSHDNSPLHF
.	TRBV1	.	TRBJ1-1	TGCACCACGGTGAACACTGAAGCTTTCTTT	CTTVNTEAFF
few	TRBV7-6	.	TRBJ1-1	TGTGCCAGCAGCTTCGATCTGAACACTGAAGCTTTCTTT	CASSFDLNTEAFF
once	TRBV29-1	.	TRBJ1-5	TGCAGCGCATCACAGGGAATAGGGAGCAATCAGCCCCAGCATTTT	CSASQGIGSNQPQHF
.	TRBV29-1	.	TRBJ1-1	TGCAGCGGCTTGAACACTGAAGCTTTCTTT	CSGLNTEAFF
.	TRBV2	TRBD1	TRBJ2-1	TGTGCCAGCAGTGAGTACAGGGGGCTCGCTGAGCAGTTCTTC	CASSEYRGLAEQFF
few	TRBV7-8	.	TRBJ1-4	TGTGCCAGCAGCTTAGCGTCTAATGAAAAACTGTTTTTT	CASSLASNEKLFF
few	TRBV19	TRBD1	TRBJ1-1	TGTGCCAGTAGTATCCCGGGACAGGGTTACGCTTTCTTT	CASSIPGQGYAFF
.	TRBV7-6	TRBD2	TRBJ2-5	TGTGCCAGCAGCTTAGGCGGGGGTTATGGGGAGACCCAGTACTTC	CASSLGGGYGETQYF
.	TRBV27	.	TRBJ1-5	TGTGCCAGCAGGGAAAAGGATACCAATCAGCCCCAGCATTTT	CASREKDTNQPQHF
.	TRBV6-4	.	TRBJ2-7	TGTGCCAGCAGTGACTCCCCGTTGGGGCAGTACTTC	CASSDSPLGQYF
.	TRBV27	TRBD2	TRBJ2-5	TGTGCCAGCAGTCCTACTACGGGACTAAAGTACTTC	CASSPTTGLKYF
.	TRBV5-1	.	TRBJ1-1	TGCGCCAGCAGCTTCCAGGGGTCAGACACTGAAGCTTTCTTT	CASSFQGSDTEAFF
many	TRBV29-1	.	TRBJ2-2	TGCAGCGTTGAAGGAGGCACCGGGGAGCTGTTTTTT	CSVEGGTGELFF
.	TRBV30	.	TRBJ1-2	TGTGCCTGGAGTCTGACAGAGAACTATGGCTACACCTTC	CAWSLTENYGYTF
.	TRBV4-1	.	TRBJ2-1	TGCGCCAGCAGCCAACCCTACAATGAGCAGTTCTTC	CASSQPYNEQFF
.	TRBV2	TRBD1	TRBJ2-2	TGTGCCAGCAGAGACAGGGGGGTTACCGGGGAGCTGTTTTTT	CASRDRGVTGELFF
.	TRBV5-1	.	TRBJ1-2	TGCGCCAGCAGCTTAATGCCAGCACCTAACTATGGCTACACCTTC	CASSLMPAPNYGYTF
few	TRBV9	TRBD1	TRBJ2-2	TGTGCCAGCAGCCTTGACAGGGACACCGGGGAGCTGTTTTTT	CASSLDRDTGELFF
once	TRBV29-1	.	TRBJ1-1	TGCAGCGTTGTGGCCTTAACTGAAGCTTTCTTT	CSVVALTEAFF
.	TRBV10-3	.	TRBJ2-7	TGTGCCGCCCGGGGGACCTCCTACGAGCAGTACTTC	CAARGTSYEQYF
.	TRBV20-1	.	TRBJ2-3	TGCAGTGCCTTGGGGGATACGCAGTATTTT	CSALGDTQYF
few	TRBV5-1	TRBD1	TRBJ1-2	TGCGCCAGCAGCGGACAGGGACACTATGGCTACACCTTC	CASSGQGHYGYTF
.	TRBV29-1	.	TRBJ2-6	TGCAGCGTTTTCGCGGGATCTGGGGCCAACGTCCTGACTTTC	CSVFAGSGANVLTF
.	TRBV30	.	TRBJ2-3	TGTGCCTGGACCATAGACAGACTTAGCACAGATACGCAGTATTTT	CAWTIDRLSTDTQYF
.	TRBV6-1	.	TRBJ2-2	TGTGCCAGCAGTGAAATGGCCGGGGAGCTGTTTTTT	CASSEMAGELFF
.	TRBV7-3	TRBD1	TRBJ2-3	TGTGCCAGCAGCCCAGGGGGCGGAAACACAGATACGCAGTATTTT	CASSPGGGNTDTQYF
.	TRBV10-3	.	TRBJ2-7	TGTGCCATCAGTGGATTGGGGGAATACGAGCAGTACTTC	CAISGLGEYEQYF
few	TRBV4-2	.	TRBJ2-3	TGTGCCAGCAGCCAAGGGACGTTGGATACGCAGTATTTT	CASSQGTLDTQYF
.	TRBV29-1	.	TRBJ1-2	TGCAGCGTTGTCGGCCGACTCGGGTATGGCTACACCTTC	CSVVGRLGYGYTF
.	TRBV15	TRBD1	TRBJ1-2	TGTGCCACCAGCCCCCGGGACAGGGCCTATGGCTACACCTTC	CATSPRDRAYGYTF